Listed below are T cell receptor beta chains from one sample, sequenced in a study of T-cell memory formation after mild COVID-19. TCRdb re-derived calls from the 5' RACE reads in MiXCR, one entry per CDR3 protein. The sample yields 120,000 or so distinct CDR3 sequences, about 16% seen once. Sequenced: PBMCs or a T cell subset sorted from them (not recorded which). The receptors were sampled from an adult woman who had mild COVID-19 (a few samples of this study predate the infection). Cell type and time point are not known. The CDR3 runs from the conserved cysteine through the conserved F or W. The D gene is left open where the match is weak. Some rows mark clone size as missing; the rest say once, few, many or name a class of expanded clone.

V gene: TRBV4-1; D gene: TRBD1; clone size: few; J gene: TRBJ2-7; CDR3 DNA: TGCGCCAGCAGCCAAGAGTCAGGGGGTAGCTACGAGCAGTACTTC; CDR3 protein: CASSQESGGSYEQYF
V gene: TRBV30; D gene: .; clone size: few; J gene: TRBJ1-4; CDR3 DNA: TGTGCCTGGAGTGTTAGGCAGGGGGAAAAACTGTTTTTT; CDR3 protein: CAWSVRQGEKLFF
V gene: TRBV15; D gene: TRBD1; clone size: .; J gene: TRBJ1-2; CDR3 DNA: TGTGCCACCAGCAGCGTTGGGACAGCTTATGGCTACACCTTC; CDR3 protein: CATSSVGTAYGYTF
V gene: TRBV20-1; D gene: TRBD2; clone size: few; J gene: TRBJ2-3; CDR3 DNA: TGCAGTGCCATGAGCGGGAGTGACCCAGATACGCAGTATTTT; CDR3 protein: CSAMSGSDPDTQYF
V gene: TRBV5-1; D gene: .; clone size: few; J gene: TRBJ1-2; CDR3 DNA: TGCGCCAGCAGCCAGACAGTGAACTATGGCTACACCTTC; CDR3 protein: CASSQTVNYGYTF
V gene: TRBV11-2; D gene: TRBD2; clone size: .; J gene: TRBJ2-1; CDR3 DNA: TGTGCCAGCAGCTCACCCGGACTAGCGGGCTATGAGCAGTTCTTC; CDR3 protein: CASSSPGLAGYEQFF
V gene: TRBV27; D gene: TRBD2; clone size: few; J gene: TRBJ2-1; CDR3 DNA: TGTGCCAGCAGCCTAAGCGGGAGGGCCTACAATGAGCAGTTCTTC; CDR3 protein: CASSLSGRAYNEQFF
V gene: TRBV4-1; D gene: TRBD2; clone size: .; J gene: TRBJ2-1; CDR3 DNA: TGCGCCAGCAGCCAAGGAGCGGGGGGCGTTCATTTCAATGAGCAGTTCTTC; CDR3 protein: CASSQGAGGVHFNEQFF
V gene: TRBV6-2/TRBV6-3; D gene: .; clone size: .; J gene: TRBJ1-1; CDR3 DNA: TGTGCCAGCAGTTATTTTGGGGGCGATGTCACTGAAGCTTTCTTT; CDR3 protein: CASSYFGGDVTEAFF
V gene: TRBV29-1; D gene: .; clone size: few; J gene: TRBJ2-2; CDR3 DNA: TGCAGCGTTGAAGATCGCACTAACACCGGGGAGCTGTTTTTT; CDR3 protein: CSVEDRTNTGELFF
V gene: TRBV18; D gene: TRBD1; clone size: many; J gene: TRBJ2-3; CDR3 DNA: TGTGCCAGCTCACCGGGGACAGGGGGCCGGGGCACAGATACGCAGTATTTT; CDR3 protein: CASSPGTGGRGTDTQYF
V gene: TRBV5-1; D gene: .; clone size: few; J gene: TRBJ2-1; CDR3 DNA: TGCGCCAGCAGCTTACCCAAGCTGGGGAAAAATGAGCAGTTCTTC; CDR3 protein: CASSLPKLGKNEQFF
V gene: TRBV27; D gene: .; clone size: .; J gene: TRBJ2-7; CDR3 DNA: TGTGCCAGCACCTTCGGCAGGGGCTACGAGCAGTACTTC; CDR3 protein: CASTFGRGYEQYF
V gene: TRBV25-1; D gene: TRBD1; clone size: .; J gene: TRBJ2-2; CDR3 DNA: TGTGCCAGCAGGGGACAGGGGGCCACCGGGGAGCTGTTTTTT; CDR3 protein: CASRGQGATGELFF
V gene: TRBV4-3; D gene: .; clone size: .; J gene: TRBJ2-3; CDR3 DNA: TGCGCCAGCAGCCAAGCAGTAGGAGATACGCAGTATTTT; CDR3 protein: CASSQAVGDTQYF
V gene: TRBV11-2; D gene: .; clone size: .; J gene: TRBJ1-4; CDR3 DNA: TGTGCCAGCAGCTCGATTAAGGGACATGAAAAACTGTTTTTT; CDR3 protein: CASSSIKGHEKLFF
V gene: TRBV7-4; D gene: TRBD1; clone size: few; J gene: TRBJ2-5; CDR3 DNA: TGTGCCAGCAGCCCATACAGGGGAAAGGAGACCCAGTACTTC; CDR3 protein: CASSPYRGKETQYF
V gene: TRBV24-1; D gene: TRBD1; clone size: .; J gene: TRBJ2-2; CDR3 DNA: TGTGCCACCAGTGACGACGGCGGGACAGGGGGGAACACCGGGGAGCTGTTTTTT; CDR3 protein: CATSDDGGTGGNTGELFF
V gene: TRBV20-1; D gene: TRBD1; clone size: few; J gene: TRBJ2-7; CDR3 DNA: TGCAGTGCTAGGTCAGACAGGGGCGGGCTGGAGCAGTACTTC; CDR3 protein: CSARSDRGGLEQYF
V gene: TRBV29-1; D gene: .; clone size: .; J gene: TRBJ1-2; CDR3 DNA: TGCAGCGTTGAAGATTGGGGGGCCATCTATGGCTACACCTTC; CDR3 protein: CSVEDWGAIYGYTF
V gene: TRBV7-9; D gene: .; clone size: .; J gene: TRBJ1-2; CDR3 DNA: TGTGCCAGCAGCTTAGATATCTATGGCTACACCTTC; CDR3 protein: CASSLDIYGYTF
V gene: TRBV4-1; D gene: .; clone size: .; J gene: TRBJ2-1; CDR3 DNA: TGCGCCAGCAGCCAAGAATTGAGATTACGCAATACCCGTGAGCAGTTCTTC; CDR3 protein: CASSQELRLRNTREQFF
V gene: TRBV7-2; D gene: .; clone size: few; J gene: TRBJ2-1; CDR3 DNA: TGTGCCAGCAGCTTAGGGGCTAGGCCCGTCAATGAGCAGTTCTTC; CDR3 protein: CASSLGARPVNEQFF
V gene: TRBV5-1; D gene: TRBD1; clone size: .; J gene: TRBJ1-6; CDR3 DNA: TGCGCCAGCAGTAATCGACAGGGGGCGTCCTATAATTCACCCCTCCACTTT; CDR3 protein: CASSNRQGASYNSPLHF
V gene: TRBV7-2; D gene: .; clone size: .; J gene: TRBJ2-3; CDR3 DNA: TGTGCCAGCAGCTCCTCAAGGGATACGCAGTATTTT; CDR3 protein: CASSSSRDTQYF
V gene: TRBV10-3; D gene: .; clone size: few; J gene: TRBJ2-3; CDR3 DNA: TGTGCCATCAGTCCCTGGGGCACAGATACGCAGTATTTT; CDR3 protein: CAISPWGTDTQYF
V gene: TRBV7-3; D gene: TRBD2; clone size: few; J gene: TRBJ2-1; CDR3 DNA: TGTGCCAGCAGCCCACCCTCTAGCGGGATGGGCAATGAGCAGTTCTTC; CDR3 protein: CASSPPSSGMGNEQFF
V gene: TRBV5-1; D gene: .; clone size: .; J gene: TRBJ2-1; CDR3 DNA: TGCGCCAGCAGCTTGGAGGCAGGGGTCTACAATGAGCAGTTCTTC; CDR3 protein: CASSLEAGVYNEQFF